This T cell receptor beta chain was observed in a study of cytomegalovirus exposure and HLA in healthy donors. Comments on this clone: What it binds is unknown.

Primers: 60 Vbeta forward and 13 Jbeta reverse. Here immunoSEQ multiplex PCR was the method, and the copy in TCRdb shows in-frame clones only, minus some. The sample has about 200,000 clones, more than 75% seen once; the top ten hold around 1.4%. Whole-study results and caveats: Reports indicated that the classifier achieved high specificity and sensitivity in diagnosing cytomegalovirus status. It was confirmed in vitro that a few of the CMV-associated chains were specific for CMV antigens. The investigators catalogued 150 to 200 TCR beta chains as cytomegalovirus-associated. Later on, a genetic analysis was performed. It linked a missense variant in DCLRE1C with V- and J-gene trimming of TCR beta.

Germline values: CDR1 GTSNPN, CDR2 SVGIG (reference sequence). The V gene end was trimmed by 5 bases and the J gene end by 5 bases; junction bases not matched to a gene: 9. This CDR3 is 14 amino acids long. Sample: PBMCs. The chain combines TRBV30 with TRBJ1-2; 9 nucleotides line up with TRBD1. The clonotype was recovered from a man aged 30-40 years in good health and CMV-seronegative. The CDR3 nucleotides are TGTGCCTGGCCACAGGGGGCTGCCCCATATGGCTACACCTTC. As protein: CAWPQGAAPYGYTF.